The 26 T cell receptor beta chains in this list originate from one sample, sequenced in a study of beta chain features in type 1 diabetes. Expressed TCRB transcripts were sequenced because the isolated RNA had all been reverse transcribed beforehand. The repertoire was sequenced with immunoSEQ multiplex PCR; TCRdb's copy has only in-frame clones and lacks some. The table has 250,000 to 400,000 clones, roughly 15% seen once. The specimen sequenced was central memory CD4+ T cells from blood. The source of these receptors is a man aged 30 to 45 in good health.

This clone has only a few counts. The chain combines TRBV30 with TRBJ1-2, with D unresolved. V lost 4 bases and J 5 bases, leaving 5 bases between the germline ends. CDR3 size: 10 residues. Germline V gene sequence: CDR1 GTSNPN, CDR2 SVGIG (reference sequence). CDR3 protein: CAWKQYGYTF. The CDR3, as DNA: TGTGCCTGGAAGCAGTATGGCTACACCTTC. The variable domain in full, completed from reference TRBV30 and TRBJ1-2, reads SQTIHQWPATLVQPVGSPLSLECTVEGTSNPNLYWYRQAAGRGLQLLFYSVGIGQISSEVPQNLSASRPQDRQFILSSKKLLLSDSGFYLCAWKQYGYTFGSGTRLTVV.

This clone was recorded a few times. The V gene is TRBV15, the J gene TRBJ2-3; no clear D gene. The germline V gene encodes CDR1 LNHNV and CDR2 YYDKDF (reference sequence). This CDR3 spans 13 amino acids. The V end was cut by 4 bases, the J end by 4 bases, with 9 bases between. The CDR3 loop reads CATSNLESDTQYF. The CDR3 bases are TGTGCCACCAGCAATCTAGAGTCAGATACGCAGTATTTT.

This chain joins TRBV4-3 and TRBJ1-2; D is perhaps TRBD1 (6 bases). Germline CDR1 reads LGHNA; CDR2 reads YSLEER. The CDR3 sequence is 16 residues long. The germline V and J ends were trimmed by 1 base and 1 base, with 13 bases remaining between them. The CDR3 region is CASSQAGTGYNYGYTF. CDR3 in DNA: TGCGCCAGCAGCCAAGCTGGTACAGGGTATAACTATGGCTACACCTTC.

Worth noting for this clone: Germline and junction disagree at one end, which may indicate a read error. This chain links TRBV19 with TRBJ1-4; TRBD1 agrees at 7 bases. Germline values: CDR1 LNHDA, CDR2 SQIVND (reference sequence). This CDR3 spans 13 amino acids. DNA for the CDR3: TGTACCAGTAACAGGGGAGATAATGAAAAACTGTTTTTT. Amino acid sequence: CTSNRGDNEKLFF.

This clone showed up just a few times. V gene TRBV6-5 combines with J gene TRBJ2-3; possible D gene TRBD2, 6 bases. This CDR3 has 15 amino acids. Per the germline V gene, CDR1 is MNHEY and CDR2 is SVGAGI. V was clipped by 1 base and J by 3 bases, with 11 bases between them. The CDR3 region has the DNA TGTGCCAGCAGTTACTTCGGGAGAGGTACAGATACGCAGTATTTT. Encoded protein: CASSYFGRGTDTQYF.

This clone was recorded a few times. This chain connects TRBV5-1 to TRBJ2-1, with D possibly being TRBD1 (6 bases). CDR1 SGHRS and CDR2 YFSETQ come from the germline V gene. The CDR3 length is 16 residues. Trimming pared 0 bases from V and 7 bases from J, leaving 17 bases between. The CDR3 DNA is TGCGCCAGCAGCTTGGTAGGGACAACCACTGGGAATGAGCAGTTCTTC. Protein: CASSLVGTTTGNEQFF. The full variable domain, rest sourced from reference TRBV5-1 and TRBJ2-1, is KAGVTQTPRYLIKTRGQQVTLSCSPISGHRSVSWYQQTPGQGLQFLFEYFSETQRNKGNFPGRFSGRQFSNSRSEMNVSTLELGDSALYLCASSLVGTTTGNEQFFGPGTRLTVL.

With respect to this clone: A far larger clone is a single base away, which makes a read error likely. The chain has TRBV5-1 and TRBJ1-5; D might be TRBD1 (5 bases). The CDR3 loop spans 15 amino acids. Germline V CDR1 and CDR2: SGHRS, YFSETQ. The V gene lost 7 bases and the J gene lost 3 bases, with 17 bases spanning the gap. The DNA of the CDR3 is TGCGCCAGCTGCGGGGACGGAAGATCCAATCAGCCCCAGCATTTT. It specifies CASCGDGRSNQPQHF. The variable domain in full, completed from reference TRBV5-1 and TRBJ1-5, reads KAGVTQTPRYLIKTRGQQVTLSCSPISGHRSVSWYQQTPGQGLQFLFEYFSETQRNKGNFPGRFSGRQFSNSRSEMNVSTLELGDSALYLCASCGDGRSNQPQHFGDGTRLSIL.

The table lists this clone with a few counts. The genes are TRBV4-3 and TRBJ2-5; 10 bases fit TRBD2. V shed 1 base, J shed 1 base, and the junction held 6 bases outside the gene matches. CDR1 and CDR2 (germline): LGHNA, YSLEER. The CDR3 length is 17 residues. The CDR3 region is CASSQGSGGLLQETQYF. CDR3 nucleotide sequence: TGCGCCAGCAGCCAAGGTAGCGGGGGGCTCCTCCAAGAGACCCAGTACTTC.

There are many counts of this clone. CDR3 region: CASSQTASGDYGYTF. The CDR3 region has the DNA TGTGCCAGCAGCCAAACCGCCTCAGGGGACTATGGCTACACCTTC. V gene TRBV27 combines with J gene TRBJ1-2, with D possibly TRBD1 on 6 matching bases. The germline V gene has CDR1 MNHEY and CDR2 SMNVEV (reference sequence). Trimming left V 6 bases short and J 3 bases short, with 17 bases between. The CDR3 has 15 residues.

This clone was observed a few times. The J gene is TRBJ2-7, the V gene TRBV5-1, with a weak D call TRBD1 (5 bases). The germline CDR1 and CDR2 sequences are SGHRS and YFSETQ. This CDR3 spans 14 amino acids. Trimming shortened V by 1 base and J by 2 bases, and 10 bases separated the two germline ends. This chain's CDR3 is CASSLMTETYEQYF. The CDR3 DNA reads TGCGCCAGCAGCTTGATGACAGAGACCTACGAGCAGTACTTC. The whole variable domain, remainder taken from reference TRBV5-1 and TRBJ2-7, is KAGVTQTPRYLIKTRGQQVTLSCSPISGHRSVSWYQQTPGQGLQFLFEYFSETQRNKGNFPGRFSGRQFSNSRSEMNVSTLELGDSALYLCASSLMTETYEQYFGPGTRLTVT.

This clone appeared a few times. The V and J genes are TRBV7-9 and TRBJ2-7; possibly TRBD1 or TRBD2 for D (6 bases each). V was shortened by 5 bases and J by 4 bases, with 15 bases between the two germline ends. The CDR3 consists of 14 residues. Germline values: CDR1 SEHNR, CDR2 FQNEAQ (reference sequence). The CDR3 loop is CASSPPGAPYEQYF. CDR3 nucleotides: TGTGCCAGCAGCCCCCCGGGGGCCCCGTACGAGCAGTACTTC.

The table lists this clone with a few counts. The chain joins TRBV11-3 to TRBJ1-1; D unclear. Germline values: CDR1 SGHNT, CDR2 YENEEA. Trimming cost V 5 bases and J 6 bases, with 13 bases left between them. The CDR3 runs 13 residues. CDR3 protein: CASSPRQVAEAFF. CDR3 sequence (DNA): TGTGCCAGCAGCCCGCGTCAAGTCGCTGAAGCTTTCTTT.

This chain links TRBV27 with TRBJ1-5; perhaps TRBD1 as D (5 bases). The germline gives CDR1 MNHEY, CDR2 SMNVEV (reference sequence). V was trimmed by 4 bases and J by 4 bases, leaving 17 bases between them. The CDR3 totals 16 residues. CDR3: CASSSWEGAVNQPQHF. The CDR3 nucleotides are TGTGCCAGCAGTTCCTGGGAAGGGGCGGTTAATCAGCCCCAGCATTTT.

This clone was seen more than once but under ten times. The V call is TRBV5-4, the J call TRBJ1-2; unclear D gene. This CDR3 is 13 amino acids long. Between the trimmed V and J ends, which lost 0 bases and 3 bases, there was a span of 6 bases. Germline assignment: CDR1 SGHNT and CDR2 YYREEE (reference sequence). The CDR3 sequence is CASSLGRYYGYTF. CDR3 nucleotides: TGTGCCAGCAGCTTGGGGAGATACTATGGCTACACCTTC.

The J gene is TRBJ1-4, the V gene TRBV4-3; possibly TRBD1 for D (5 bases). This CDR3 has 15 residues. Germline CDR1 reads LGHNA; CDR2 reads YSLEER. The V end was cut by 2 bases, the J end by 8 bases, with 15 bases between. CDR3 region: CASSQLRGEWEKLFF. The CDR3 DNA reads TGCGCCAGCAGCCAATTACGGGGGGAATGGGAAAAACTGTTTTTT.

The J gene is TRBJ1-5, the V gene TRBV30, with D possibly being TRBD1 (5 bases). This CDR3 contains 14 residues. Per the germline V gene, CDR1 is GTSNPN and CDR2 is SVGIG (reference sequence). The V gene lost 1 base and the J gene lost 9 bases, with 16 bases spanning the gap. The CDR3 nucleotides are TGTGCCTGGAGTGAAGGGGACGGCTTTCTGCCCCAGCATTTT. This translates into CAWSEGDGFLPQHF. The full variable domain, in which reference TRBV30 and TRBJ1-5 provide the parts outside the CDR3, is SQTIHQWPATLVQPVGSPLSLECTVEGTSNPNLYWYRQAAGRGLQLLFYSVGIGQISSEVPQNLSASRPQDRQFILSSKKLLLSDSGFYLCAWSEGDGFLPQHFGDGTRLSIL.

This chain connects TRBV19 to TRBJ2-7, with a tentative D call TRBD2 (6 bases). V was pared by 3 bases and J by 3 bases, with 9 bases between. CDR3 size: 13 residues. The V gene's germline CDR1 is LNHDA and CDR2 SQIVND (reference sequence). The CDR3 protein is CASSIGGGYEQYF. The CDR3 DNA follows: TGTGCCAGTAGTATTGGGGGAGGCTACGAGCAGTACTTC.

This clone was seen a handful of times. V usage is TRBV4-2 and J usage is TRBJ2-3; a weak D match, TRBD2 (5 bases). Germline values: CDR1 LGHNA, CDR2 YNFKEQ. The CDR3 loop spans 16 amino acids. Deletions cut 0 bases from V and 3 bases from J, with 13 bases between. The CDR3 DNA reads as TGTGCCAGCAGCCAAGATCCAGGCGGGCGGACAGATACGCAGTATTTT. The encoded protein is CASSQDPGGRTDTQYF.

This clone was found a few times. This chain links TRBV29-1 with TRBJ2-5, with D possibly TRBD2 on 6 matching bases. V was pared by 2 bases and J by 2 bases, with 18 bases between. In germline, CDR1 is SQVTM, CDR2 ANQGSEA. CDR3 length: 16 residues. For the CDR3, the DNA is TGCAGCGTTGAATCCCGCGGTGGAGGGTCACAAGAGACCCAGTACTTC. It translates to CSVESRGGGSQETQYF. Full variable domain (outside the CDR3, taken from reference TRBV29-1 and TRBJ2-5): SAVISQKPSRDICQRGTSLTIQCQVDSQVTMMFWYRQQPGQSLTLIATANQGSEATYESGFVIDKFPISRPNLTFSTLTVSNMSPEDSSIYLCSVESRGGGSQETQYFGPGTRLLVL.

The rearrangement links TRBV6-6 to TRBJ1-3; D remains ambiguous. The CDR3 is 14 amino acids. Germline values: CDR1 MNHNY, CDR2 SVGAGI (reference sequence). The V end lost 1 base, the J end lost 4 bases, and 8 bases lay between the germline ends. The CDR3 region is CASSYWEQGNTIYF. In DNA, the CDR3 is TGTGCCAGCAGTTACTGGGAACAGGGAAACACCATATATTTT.

The chain links TRBV7-2 to TRBJ2-2; unclear D gene. The V and J ends lost 2 bases and 5 bases respectively, with 9 bases between them. The CDR3 consists of 14 residues. The germline gives CDR1 SGHTA, CDR2 FQGNSA. The CDR3 coding sequence is TGTGCCAGCAGCTTAAAGCACATGACCGGGGAGCTGTTTTTT. This encodes CASSLKHMTGELFF.

The rearrangement links TRBV19 to TRBJ2-3; D is unclear. This CDR3 spans 12 amino acids. CDR1 is LNHDA and CDR2 is SQIVND in the germline V gene (reference sequence). V shed 8 bases and J shed 7 bases, with 13 bases lying between them. The CDR3 DNA follows: TGTGCCAGTTCCGCGAAAGGGCATACGCAGTATTTT. As protein: CASSAKGHTQYF.

The chain couples TRBV11-3 to TRBJ2-1, with TRBD2 matching over 8 bases. V lost 3 bases, J lost 9 bases, and 10 bases stayed unmatched. The CDR3 covers 15 residues. CDR1 is SGHNT, CDR2 YENEEA, per germline. CDR3 in amino acids: CASSFSGTRNGEQFF. The CDR3 DNA is TGTGCCAGCAGCTTTTCCGGGACTAGGAACGGTGAGCAGTTCTTC.

This chain joins TRBV4-3 and TRBJ2-3; 9 nucleotides align to TRBD2. Germline CDR1 reads LGHNA; CDR2 reads YSLEER. Unmatched junction bases numbered 14, after V lost 3 bases and J lost 4 bases. CDR3 length: 18 residues. CDR3 nucleotide sequence: TGCGCCAGCAGCCAGTGGCAGGTGCCTAGCGGGAACGCAGATACGCAGTATTTT. Translating gives CASSQWQVPSGNADTQYF.

In its sample, this clone was seen a few times. The chain has TRBV7-9 and TRBJ2-7; 8 nucleotides match TRBD1. Unmatched junction bases numbered 5, after V lost 5 bases and J lost 5 bases. Looked up from germline, CDR1 is SEHNR and CDR2 is FQNEAQ (reference sequence). The CDR3 is made up of 13 amino acids. CDR3 in amino acids: CASSPTGVHEQYF. DNA of the CDR3: TGTGCCAGCAGCCCGACAGGGGTGCACGAGCAGTACTTC. The entire variable domain, with the rest obtained from reference TRBV7-9 and TRBJ2-7, is as follows: DTGVSQNPRHKITKRGQNVTFRCDPISEHNRLYWYRQTLGQGPEFLTYFQNEAQLEKSRLLSDRFSAERPKGSFSTLEIQRTEQGDSAMYLCASSPTGVHEQYFGPGTRLTVT.

The chain carries TRBV6-1 and TRBJ2-2; D may be TRBD1 (6 bases). V was cut by 6 bases and J by 7 bases, with 15 bases left in between. The germline gives CDR1 MNHNS, CDR2 SASEGT. This CDR3 has 14 residues. CDR3 sequence reads: CASSRIQGFGELFF. The CDR3 DNA sequence: TGTGCCAGCAGCCGGATACAGGGTTTCGGGGAGCTGTTTTTT.